This TCR beta chain was profiled in a study of blood T cell repertoires in COVID-19 (dated by TCRdb to 2020 to 2021). A note on the overall study: Samples covering the acute and convalescent phases of COVID-19 were provided by collaborators in the United States, Italy and Spain. Where available, HLA class I and class II types were obtained from metadata supplied by the sample provider rather than from assay-based typing. The prospective study material was composed of cDNA or gDNA derived from T cells, B-cell-depleted T cells, or PBMCs. The repertoires were made available in a free public database intended to serve as a resource for research on the immune response to SARS-CoV-2. Nearly every sample came with metadata listing a de-identified subject ID, COVID-19 status, age in years and sex. The samples were drawn from two sources: the first 160 participants of the ongoing ImmuneRACE study, and 950 to 1,500 subjects contributed by 6 global collaborators. Deeply sampled blood TCRbeta repertoires from subjects exposed to, actively infected with, or recovered from COVID-19 were included in the dataset.

The immunoSEQ Assay, a bias-controlled multiplex PCR, was used to amplify TCRbeta CDR3 regions from genomic DNA. From the authors' description of their analysis: The number of nucleated cells in each sample was estimated from the amplification of reference gene primers within the assay. Sequence reads were collapsed and filtered to measure the absolute abundance of every unique TCRbeta CDR3 rearrangement. For each sample, productive Simpson clonality was calculated as the square root of Simpson's diversity index across productive rearrangements. TCRdb took over this immuneACCESS table, retaining in-frame rearrangements with V and J assigned. Such tables are incomplete; in checked studies, under half of the missing clones stem from an unresolved V gene, and the remainder is unexplained. That table supplies the V and J calls and clone size; D and trimming were determined from the DNA. The sample contains some 150,000 clones, approximately 84% of them found a single time. The ten top clones hold roughly 9% of the sample.

What the authors observed across the whole study: How much clinical and demographic metadata was included differed by source and by participant, and the metadata was provided uncurated.

The junction shows trimming of 5 bases on V and 7 bases on J, and the gene matches do not reach 6 bases of it. The germline V gene encodes CDR1 SGHTA and CDR2 FQGNSA. From cysteine to phenylalanine, the CDR3 is 15 amino acids long. Only the CDR3 part of the read is kept: 45 bases, read in frame from the first base. About this clone: Its antigen is unknown. No quality values exist for individual bases; no much larger clone is one base distant.

Whole blood was collected in K2EDTA tubes by collaborating institutions according to the institutions' own protocols. For TCRbeta analysis, collaborator samples were shipped as frozen whole blood, as isolated PBMCs, or as DNA extracted from either sample type. The source material was peripheral blood. The chain is made from TRBV7-2 and TRBJ2-2; 11 junctional bases match TRBD1. This clonotype was obtained from a woman older than 75 in a cohort sampled during active or convalescent COVID-19. This receptor carries the CDR3 CASSRGQGDVGELFF. At the DNA level, the sequence is TGTGCCAGCAGCCGGGGACAGGGGGACGTCGGGGAGCTGTTTTTT.